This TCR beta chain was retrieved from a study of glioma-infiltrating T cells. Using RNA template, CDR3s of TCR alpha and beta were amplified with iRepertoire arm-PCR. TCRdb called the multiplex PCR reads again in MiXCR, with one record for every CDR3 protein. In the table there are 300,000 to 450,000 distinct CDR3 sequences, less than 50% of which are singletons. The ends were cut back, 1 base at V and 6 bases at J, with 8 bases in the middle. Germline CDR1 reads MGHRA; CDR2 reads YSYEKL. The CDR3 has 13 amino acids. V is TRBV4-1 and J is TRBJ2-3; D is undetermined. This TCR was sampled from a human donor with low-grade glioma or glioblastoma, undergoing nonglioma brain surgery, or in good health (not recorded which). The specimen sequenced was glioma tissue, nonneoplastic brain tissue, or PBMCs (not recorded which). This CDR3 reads CASSQGRADTQYF. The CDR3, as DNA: TGCGCCAGCAGCCAAGGAAGGGCGGATACGCAGTATTTT.